What follows describes a single T cell receptor (beta chain). Its antigen is not identified. Trimming stripped 0 bases from V and 8 bases from J, with 19 bases between. The length of the CDR3 is 16 residues. Germline lookup yields CDR1 MNHNS and CDR2 SASEGT. The split of CD4+ cells yielded CD45RA+ naive and CD45RA-negative memory subsets. The data stem from a study of shared clonotypes between healthy human individuals. The assay was immunoSEQ multiplex PCR, and TCRdb's table has in-frame clones only and misses some. Of about 2.4 million clones in the sample, approximately 92% were seen once. Overall study results and limits: Among the subsets, naive ones generally showed larger estimated richness than memory ones. It was observed that roughly 5.5% of naive CD4 clonotypes were shared across several donors.

Sequencing input: naive CD4+ T cells sorted from blood. Subset: CD45RA+ positively selected. The chain employs TRBV6-1 and TRBJ1-2; the D gene is possibly TRBD1 (5 bases). This sequence was found in a man between 18 and 29 years old in good health. CDR3 coding DNA: TGTGCCAGCAGTGAAGCGCCAGGGTGGACTCCAAAGGGCTACACCTTC. Protein: CASSEAPGWTPKGYTF.